One sample yielded the 14 T cell receptor beta chains listed below, sequenced in a study of shared clonotypes between healthy human individuals. This table comes from immunoSEQ multiplex PCR, and its TCRdb copy is limited to in-frame clones, with some not included. The table lists roughly 2.2 million clones, about 90% of them singletons. The specimen was naive CD4+ T cells from PBMCs. As to subset: CD45RA+ positively selected. These receptors were obtained from a man between 18 and 35 years old in good health. Some clones in this sample may be carry-over from other donors' samples.

This sequence joins TRBV5-5 and TRBJ2-2, with TRBD2 as a possible D gene (6 bases). Germline loops: CDR1 SGHKS, CDR2 YYEKEE (reference sequence). With 6 bases removed from V and 0 bases from J, the gap between germline ends came to 18 bases. The CDR3 runs 17 residues. The CDR3, as DNA: TGTGCCAGCATGGAGCGGGTCACCCCTTCGAACACCGGGGAGCTGTTTTTT. This codes for CASMERVTPSNTGELFF.

This chain links TRBV7-2 with TRBJ1-3, with 8 positions matching TRBD1. Trimming at V came to 6 bases and at J to 3 bases, leaving 10 bases not matched to a gene. CDR1 and CDR2 (germline): SGHTA, FQGNSA. This CDR3 spans 16 amino acids. Here the CDR3 DNA reads TGTGCCAGCAGTCCCTACCAGGGGGCGAATGGAAACACCATATATTTT. Translation gives CASSPYQGANGNTIYF.

This chain uses TRBV28 with TRBJ1-1; 9 nucleotides agree with TRBD1. Germline CDR1 is MDHEN and CDR2 is SYDVKM. J gave up 11 bases and V 4 bases, and 11 bases lay outside the gene matches. The CDR3 sequence is 14 residues long. As DNA, the CDR3 is TGTGCCAGCAGTTCCTCCCCACGGGACAGGGAGGCTTTCTTT. Translating gives CASSSSPRDREAFF.

This chain connects TRBV7-6 to TRBJ2-7; maybe TRBD1 (5 bases). The CDR3 sequence is 13 residues long. The germline CDR1 and CDR2 sequences are SGHVS and FNYEAQ. V lost 2 bases, J lost 4 bases, and 9 bases lay in between. As DNA, the CDR3 is TGTGCCAGCAGCTTAATAGGACAATACGAGCAGTACTTC. Residues: CASSLIGQYEQYF.

This chain connects TRBV28 to TRBJ2-6; 7 positions match TRBD1. The CDR3 has 16 amino acids. Germline V gene data show CDR1 as MDHEN and CDR2 as SYDVKM. The ends lost 5 bases at V and 2 bases at J; junction bases unmatched: 6. CDR3 loop: CASSSSGTAGANVLTF. The CDR3 nucleotides are TGTGCCAGCAGTAGCTCCGGGACAGCTGGGGCCAACGTCCTGACTTTC. Drawing the rest from reference TRBV28 and TRBJ2-6, the complete variable domain is DVKVTQSSRYLVKRTGEKVFLECVQDMDHENMFWYRQDPGLGLRLIYFSYDVKMKEKGDIPEGYSVSREKKERFSLILESASTNQTSMYLCASSSSGTAGANVLTFGAGSRLTVL.

The chain recombines TRBV20-1 with TRBJ1-4; D possibly corresponds to TRBD1 (5 bases). This CDR3 is built from 11 residues. CDR1 is DFQATT, CDR2 SNEGSKA, per germline (reference sequence). With 6 bases removed from V and 14 bases from J, the gap between germline ends came to 16 bases. For the CDR3, the DNA is TGCAGTGCCAAGACTAGGGACGGGCTGTTTTTT. It specifies CSAKTRDGLFF.

V gene TRBV4-1 combines with J gene TRBJ2-2; D possibly corresponds to TRBD2 (5 bases). The germline gives CDR1 MGHRA, CDR2 YSYEKL. Trimming removed 0 bases from V and 0 bases from J, with 11 bases in between. The length of the CDR3 is 17 residues. The CDR3 nucleotides read TGCGCCAGCAGCCAAGAGTCCGGGATGGCGAACACCGGGGAGCTGTTTTTT. Its protein is CASSQESGMANTGELFF.

This clone was observed once. This chain uses TRBV14 with TRBJ1-3; no reliable D call. This CDR3 region has 16 residues. Germline lookup yields CDR1 SGHDN and CDR2 FVKESK. Trimming cost V 0 bases and J 1 base, with 10 bases left between them. This chain's CDR3 is CASSQDQWTSGNTIYF. CDR3 sequence (DNA): TGTGCCAGCAGCCAAGATCAATGGACTTCTGGAAACACCATATATTTT.

The CDR3 DNA reads TGTGCCATCGGCCCCGGGACAGGATCCTACGAGCAGTACTTC. Encoded protein: CAIGPGTGSYEQYF. V gene TRBV10-3 combines with J gene TRBJ2-7, with 8 bases that match TRBD1. From germline, CDR1 is ENHRY and CDR2 SYGVKD. With V trimmed by 8 bases and J by 1 base, 7 bases remained unmatched. The CDR3 has 14 amino acids.

The chain couples TRBV5-1 to TRBJ2-3; possible D gene TRBD2, 5 bases. The CDR3 is made up of 16 amino acids. CDR1 SGHRS and CDR2 YFSETQ come from the germline V gene. Between the trimmed V and J ends, which lost 9 bases and 0 bases, there was a span of 20 bases. CDR3 sequence: CATRISLGLSTDTQYF. CDR3 DNA sequence: TGCGCCACCCGAATCTCACTCGGACTGAGCACAGATACGCAGTATTTT.

The chain combines TRBV5-4 with TRBJ2-2; TRBD1 agrees at 9 bases. Trimming cost V 4 bases and J 3 bases; bases outside gene matches: 10. CDR3 size: 17 residues. Germline CDR1 reads SGHNT; CDR2 reads YYREEE (reference sequence). The CDR3 sequence is CASSPPPQGADTGELFF. The CDR3 DNA is TGTGCCAGCAGCCCGCCCCCACAGGGGGCTGACACCGGGGAGCTGTTTTTT. The variable domain in full, with the rest retrieved from reference TRBV5-4 and TRBJ2-2, is ETGVTQSPTHLIKTRGQQVTLRCSSQSGHNTVSWYQQALGQGPQFIFQYYREEENGRGNFPPRFSGLQFPNYSSELNVNALELDDSALYLCASSPPPQGADTGELFFGEGSRLTVL.

V and J are TRBV28 and TRBJ1-1, with D tentatively TRBD1 (6 bases). V gave up 7 bases and J gave up 4 bases, with 19 bases separating them. CDR3 size: 15 residues. CDR1 is MDHEN and CDR2 is SYDVKM in the germline V gene. CDR3 nucleotides: TGTGCCAGCAAAAGTGGGGACACTCTGGGCACTGAAGCTTTCTTT. It encodes CASKSGDTLGTEAFF.

The CDR3 protein is CASSLAVTFSYEQYF. The CDR3 DNA reads as TGTGCCAGCAGCTTGGCCGTGACTTTCTCCTACGAGCAGTACTTC. The J gene is TRBJ2-7, the V gene TRBV5-8; no clear D gene. Looked up from germline, CDR1 is SGHTS and CDR2 is YDEGEE. The CDR3 is 15 amino acids. V was pared by 0 bases and J by 0 bases, with 10 bases between. Full variable domain (remainder filled in from reference TRBV5-8 and TRBJ2-7): EAGVTQSPTHLIKTRGQQATLRCSPISGHTSVYWYQQALGLGLQFLLWYDEGEERNRGNFPPRFSGRQFPNYSSELNVNALELEDSALYLCASSLAVTFSYEQYFGPGTRLTVT.

This chain uses TRBV4-1 with TRBJ2-3; D gene uncertain. The CDR3 is made up of 13 amino acids. The V end lost 0 bases, the J end lost 3 bases, and 4 bases lay between the germline ends. Germline CDR1 is MGHRA and CDR2 is YSYEKL. The DNA of the CDR3 is TGCGCCAGCAGCCAAGAGGGAACAGATACGCAGTATTTT. Its protein is CASSQEGTDTQYF.